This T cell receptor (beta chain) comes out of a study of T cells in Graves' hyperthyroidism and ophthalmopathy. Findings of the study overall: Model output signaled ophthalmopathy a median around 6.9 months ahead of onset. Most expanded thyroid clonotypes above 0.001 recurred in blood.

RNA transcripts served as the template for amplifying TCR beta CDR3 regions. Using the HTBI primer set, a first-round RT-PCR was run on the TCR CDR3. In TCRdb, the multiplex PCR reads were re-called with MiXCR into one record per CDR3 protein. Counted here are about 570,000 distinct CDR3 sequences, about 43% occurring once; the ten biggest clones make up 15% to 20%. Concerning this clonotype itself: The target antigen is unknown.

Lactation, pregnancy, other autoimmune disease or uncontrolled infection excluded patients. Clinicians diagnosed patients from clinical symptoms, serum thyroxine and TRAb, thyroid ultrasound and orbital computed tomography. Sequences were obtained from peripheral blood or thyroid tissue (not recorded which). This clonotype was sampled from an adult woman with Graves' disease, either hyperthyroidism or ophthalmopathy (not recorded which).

The CDR3 DNA reads as TGTGCCAGCAGCTTTTCTCTAGCGGGAGGGGGATACGAGCAGTACTTC. Translation: CASSFSLAGGGYEQYF. This chain connects TRBV7-2 to TRBJ2-7, with 12 nucleotides matching TRBD2. Germline values: CDR1 SGHTA, CDR2 FQGNSA. V shed 3 bases and J 4 bases; nucleotides not matched to a gene: 7. This CDR3 contains 16 residues.